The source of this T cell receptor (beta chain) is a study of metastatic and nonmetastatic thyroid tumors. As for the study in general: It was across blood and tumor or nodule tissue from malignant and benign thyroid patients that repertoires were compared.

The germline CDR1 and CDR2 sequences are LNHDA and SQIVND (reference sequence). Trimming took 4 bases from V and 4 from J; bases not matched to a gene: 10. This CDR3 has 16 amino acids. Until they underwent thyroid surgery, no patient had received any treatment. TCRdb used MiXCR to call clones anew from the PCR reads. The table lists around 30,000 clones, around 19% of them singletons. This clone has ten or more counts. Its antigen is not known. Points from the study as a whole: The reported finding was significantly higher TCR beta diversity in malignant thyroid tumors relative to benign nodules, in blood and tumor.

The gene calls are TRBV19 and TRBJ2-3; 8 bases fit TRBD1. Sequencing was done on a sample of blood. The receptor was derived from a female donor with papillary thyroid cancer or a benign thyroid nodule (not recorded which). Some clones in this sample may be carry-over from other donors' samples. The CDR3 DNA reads TGTGCCAGTAGTAGAGCCGGGACAGGATTCCCAGATACGCAGTATTTT. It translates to CASSRAGTGFPDTQYF.